The sequence of this T cell receptor beta chain was determined in a study of blood T cell repertoires in COVID-19. Study as a whole: Sources were T cells, B-cell-depleted T cells, or PBMCs; the material itself was cDNA or gDNA.

Here immunoSEQ multiplex PCR was the method, and the copy in TCRdb shows in-frame clones only, minus some. The sample has over 65,000 clones, around four fifths seen once. In germline, CDR1 is KGHSH, CDR2 LQKENI. This CDR3 spans 17 amino acids. Between the trimmed V and J ends, which lost 2 bases and 1 base, there was a span of 17 bases. The gene calls are TRBV18 and TRBJ1-1; D is uncertain. This receptor was identified in a man older than 75 with active or convalescent COVID-19. The source material was peripheral blood. The CDR3 sequence is CASSPVLREIKNTEAFF. The CDR3 DNA reads as TGTGCCAGCTCACCAGTTTTGCGGGAGATTAAGAACACTGAAGCTTTCTTT.